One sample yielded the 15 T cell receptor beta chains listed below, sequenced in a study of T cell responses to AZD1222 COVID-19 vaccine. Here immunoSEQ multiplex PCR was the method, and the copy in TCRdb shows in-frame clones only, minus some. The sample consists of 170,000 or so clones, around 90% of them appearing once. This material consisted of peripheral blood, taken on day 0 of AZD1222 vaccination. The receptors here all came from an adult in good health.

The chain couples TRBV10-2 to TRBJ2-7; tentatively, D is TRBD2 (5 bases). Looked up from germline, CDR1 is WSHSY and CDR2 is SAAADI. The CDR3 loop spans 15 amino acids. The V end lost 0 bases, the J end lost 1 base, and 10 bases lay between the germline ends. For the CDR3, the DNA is TGCGCCAGCAGTGAGTCTAGCGCCCCATCCTACGAGCAGTACTTC. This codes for CASSESSAPSYEQYF.

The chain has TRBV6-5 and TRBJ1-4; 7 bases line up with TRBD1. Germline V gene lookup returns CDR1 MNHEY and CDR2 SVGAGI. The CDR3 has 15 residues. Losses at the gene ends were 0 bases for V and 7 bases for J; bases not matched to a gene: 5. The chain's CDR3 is CASSYSPGGVEKLFF. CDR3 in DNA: TGTGCCAGCAGTTACTCGCCAGGGGGAGTTGAAAAACTGTTTTTT.

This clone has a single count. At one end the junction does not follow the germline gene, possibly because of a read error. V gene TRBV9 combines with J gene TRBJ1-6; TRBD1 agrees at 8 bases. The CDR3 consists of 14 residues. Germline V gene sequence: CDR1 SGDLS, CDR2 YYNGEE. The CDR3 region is CASNVDRGHSPLHF. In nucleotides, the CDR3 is TGTGCCAGCAACGTAGACAGGGGCCATTCACCCCTCCACTTT.

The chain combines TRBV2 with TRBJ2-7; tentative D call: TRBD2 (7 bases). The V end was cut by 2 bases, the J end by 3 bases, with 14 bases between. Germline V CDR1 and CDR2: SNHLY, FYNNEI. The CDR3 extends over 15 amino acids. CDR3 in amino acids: CASSERAGAIYEQYF. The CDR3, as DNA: TGTGCCAGCAGTGAACGGGCGGGGGCTATCTACGAGCAGTACTTC.

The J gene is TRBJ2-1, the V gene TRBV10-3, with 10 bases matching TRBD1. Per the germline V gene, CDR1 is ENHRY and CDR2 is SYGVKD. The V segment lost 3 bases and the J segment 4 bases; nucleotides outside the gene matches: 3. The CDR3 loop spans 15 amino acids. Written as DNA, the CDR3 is TGTGCCATCAGTGAAGGGGGACAGGGGTACAATGAGCAGTTCTTC. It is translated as CAISEGGQGYNEQFF.

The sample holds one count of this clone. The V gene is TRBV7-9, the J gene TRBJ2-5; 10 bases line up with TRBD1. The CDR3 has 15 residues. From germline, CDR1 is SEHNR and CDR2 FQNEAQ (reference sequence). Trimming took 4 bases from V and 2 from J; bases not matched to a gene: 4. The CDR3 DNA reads TGTGCCAGCAGCTGGGGACAGGGGAATCAAGAGACCCAGTACTTC. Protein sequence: CASSWGQGNQETQYF.

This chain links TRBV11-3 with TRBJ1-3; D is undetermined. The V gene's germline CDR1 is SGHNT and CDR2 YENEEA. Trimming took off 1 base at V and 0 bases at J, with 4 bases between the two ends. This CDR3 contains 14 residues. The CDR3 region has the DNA TGTGCCAGCAGCTTAGGTAGCTCTGGAAACACCATATATTTT. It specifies CASSLGSSGNTIYF. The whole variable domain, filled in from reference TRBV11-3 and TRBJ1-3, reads EAGVVQSPRYKIIEKKQPVAFWCNPISGHNTLYWYLQNLGQGPELLIRYENEEAVDDSQLPKDRFSAERLKGVDSTLKIQPAELGDSAVYLCASSLGSSGNTIYFGEGSWLTVV.

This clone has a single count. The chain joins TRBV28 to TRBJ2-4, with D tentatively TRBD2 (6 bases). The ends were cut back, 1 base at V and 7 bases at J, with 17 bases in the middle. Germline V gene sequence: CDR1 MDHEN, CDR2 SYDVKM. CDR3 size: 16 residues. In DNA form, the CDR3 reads TGTGCCAGCAGTTTATTCGTGGTAGCGGTGGGGAACATTCAGTACTTC. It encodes CASSLFVVAVGNIQYF.

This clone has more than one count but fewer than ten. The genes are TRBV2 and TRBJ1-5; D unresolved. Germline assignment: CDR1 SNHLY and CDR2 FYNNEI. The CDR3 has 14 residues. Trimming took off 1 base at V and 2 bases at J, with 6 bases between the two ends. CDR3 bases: TGTGCCAGCAGTGAAGGCCGGGGCAATCAGCCCCAGCATTTT. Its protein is CASSEGRGNQPQHF.

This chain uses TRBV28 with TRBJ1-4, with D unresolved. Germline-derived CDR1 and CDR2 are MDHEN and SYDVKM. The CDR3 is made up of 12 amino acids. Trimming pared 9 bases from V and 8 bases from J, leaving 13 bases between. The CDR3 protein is CASRTLDEKLFF. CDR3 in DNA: TGTGCCAGTAGGACTTTGGACGAAAAACTGTTTTTT.

The DNA of the CDR3 is TGTGCCAGCGGCTCTAGCGGTAACTACAATGAGCAGTTCTTC. Its translation: CASGSSGNYNEQFF. This chain uses TRBV7-8 with TRBJ2-1; 7 nucleotides agree with TRBD2. V was pared by 8 bases and J by 3 bases, with 7 bases of the junction left unmatched. Germline CDR1 SGHVS, CDR2 FQNEAQ. The CDR3 is made up of 14 amino acids.

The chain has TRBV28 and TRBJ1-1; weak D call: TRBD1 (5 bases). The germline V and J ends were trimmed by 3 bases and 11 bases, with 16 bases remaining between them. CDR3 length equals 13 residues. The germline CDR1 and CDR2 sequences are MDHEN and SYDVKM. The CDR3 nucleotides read TGTGCCAGCAGTTTGTCGGGGGTGGGAGAGGCTTTCTTT. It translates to CASSLSGVGEAFF.

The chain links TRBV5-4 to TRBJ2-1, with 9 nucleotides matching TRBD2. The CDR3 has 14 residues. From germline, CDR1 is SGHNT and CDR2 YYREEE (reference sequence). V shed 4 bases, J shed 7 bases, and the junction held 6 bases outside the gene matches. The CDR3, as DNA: TGTGCCAGCAGCCACCGACTAGCGGCTAATGAGCAGTTCTTC. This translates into CASSHRLAANEQFF.

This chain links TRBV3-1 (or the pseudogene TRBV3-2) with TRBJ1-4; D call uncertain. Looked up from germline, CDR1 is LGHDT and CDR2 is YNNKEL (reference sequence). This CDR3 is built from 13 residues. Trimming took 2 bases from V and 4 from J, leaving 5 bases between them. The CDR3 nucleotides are TGTGCCAGCAGCCAATGGGGTAATGAAAAACTGTTTTTT. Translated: CASSQWGNEKLFF.

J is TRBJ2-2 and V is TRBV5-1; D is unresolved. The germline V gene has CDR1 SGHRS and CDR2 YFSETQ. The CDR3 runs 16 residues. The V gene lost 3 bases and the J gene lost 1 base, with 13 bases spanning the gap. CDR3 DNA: TGCGCCAGCAGCTCCCTTTTGCGGAGGAACACCGGGGAGCTGTTTTTT. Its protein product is CASSSLLRRNTGELFF.